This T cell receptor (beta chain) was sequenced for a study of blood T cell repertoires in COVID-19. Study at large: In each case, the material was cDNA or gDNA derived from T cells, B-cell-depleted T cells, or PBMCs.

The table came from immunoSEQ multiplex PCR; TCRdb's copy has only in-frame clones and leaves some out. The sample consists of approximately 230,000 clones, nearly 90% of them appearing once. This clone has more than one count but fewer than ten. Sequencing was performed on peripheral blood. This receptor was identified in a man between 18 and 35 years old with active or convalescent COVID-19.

The CDR3 region has the DNA TGTGCCAGTTCCCGATTGCGATTCAGGGGCGTAATGGCTGAAGCTTTCTTT. It yields the protein CASSRLRFRGVMAEAFF. The genes are TRBV19 and TRBJ1-1; weak D call: TRBD1 (6 bases). The CDR3 extends over 17 amino acids. The germline V and J ends were trimmed by 8 bases and 6 bases, with 28 bases remaining between them. The germline V gene encodes CDR1 LNHDA and CDR2 SQIVND (reference sequence).